The T cell receptor (beta chain) described here comes from a study of OX40 agonist ivuxolimab in advanced cancers. Across the study: With ivuxolimab, an agonistic anti-OX40 (CD134) antibody, patients were treated. Participants, 80% to 90% male, averaged about 59 years of age, ranging from 23 to 79. Dose-escalation patients' cancers were hepatocellular carcinoma, melanoma, renal cell or head and neck cancer.

The germline V gene encodes CDR1 SGDLS and CDR2 YYNGEE. The CDR3 sequence is 16 residues long. V trimming: 4 bases; J trimming: 7 bases; junction bases outside the gene matches: 9. Assay used: immunoSEQ multiplex PCR; TCRdb lists only in-frame clones, some missing. The sample shows roughly 76,000 clones, approximately 86% of them seen only once. Blood specimens came from baseline, cycle 4 day 1, and cycle 7 day 1. V gene TRBV9 combines with J gene TRBJ1-4; the match to TRBD1 covers 11 bases. This TCR was recovered from an adult with an advanced solid tumor such as melanoma, head and neck, liver or kidney cancer. The sequencing here drew on CD4+ or CD8+ T cells sorted from blood, taken in a trial of the OX40 agonist ivuxolimab. CDR3 coding DNA: TGTGCCAGCAGCTTCCGCGCCGGGACAGGGGGTGAAAAACTGTTTTTT. Translation: CASSFRAGTGGEKLFF.